Sequencing of this T cell receptor beta chain was carried out in a study of cytomegalovirus exposure and HLA in healthy donors. Per the germline V gene, CDR1 is LNHDA and CDR2 is SQIVND (reference sequence). After removal of 5 bases from V and 12 bases from J, the junction contained 8 bases not matched to a gene. This CDR3 is built from 12 residues. The donors formed part of the roughly 120-subject validation cohort, distinct from the approximately 670-subject first cohort. Sequenced by immunoSEQ multiplex PCR; TCRdb stores in-frame clones only, minus some. The sample contains hundreds of thousands of clones, about 86% of which appear only once.

Material: PBMCs. The sequence was obtained from a woman aged 30 to 39 in good health and CMV-seropositive. The J gene is TRBJ1-2, the V gene TRBV19; 8 bases map to TRBD1. The CDR3 DNA is TGTGCCAGTAGTCCCCGGACAGGGACGAACACCTTC. It is translated as CASSPRTGTNTF. Full variable domain (rest looked up from reference TRBV19 and TRBJ1-2): DGGITQSPKYLFRKEGQNVTLSCEQNLNHDAMYWYRQDPGQGLRLIYYSQIVNDFQKGDIAEGYSVSREKKESFPLTVTSAQKNPTAFYLCASSPRTGTNTFGSGTRLTVV.